A selection of T cell receptor beta chains follows, all from one sample in a study of cytomegalovirus exposure and HLA in healthy donors. Generated by immunoSEQ multiplex PCR, the TCRdb table keeps only in-frame clones and is missing some. Of tens of thousands of clones in the sample, roughly two thirds were seen once. The specimen was PBMCs. These receptors were obtained from a male donor in good health and CMV-seropositive. The CDR3 runs from the conserved cysteine through the conserved F or W. Expanded clones are given a class, and other clones once, few, many or no size at all.

-	TRBV14	TRBJ2-4	CASSGTSGGIQYF
few	TRBV2	TRBJ2-6	CATKDRPSGANVLTF
-	TRBV11-3	TRBJ1-5	CASSLRQILSNQPQHF
-	TRBV5-1	TRBJ2-1	CASSLGGLAGANEQFF
-	TRBV19	TRBJ1-3	CASSISGHGRPLSGNTIYF
-	TRBV11-2	TRBJ2-7	CASSPDRVNEQYF
-	TRBV7-6	TRBJ1-5	CASSLLGSNQPQHF
-	TRBV4-1	TRBJ2-3	CASSPPPGISADTQYF
-	TRBV11-2	TRBJ2-2	CASSLEGSGSTGELFF
-	TRBV20-1	TRBJ2-4	CSAGDRYF
-	TRBV19	TRBJ1-4	CASSMGAMVEKLFF
-	TRBV9	TRBJ2-2	CASSVDRGLAGVVGELFF
-	TRBV1	TRBJ2-3	CTSSQDGGSTDTQYF
-	TRBV14	TRBJ2-5	CASSDGQGGQETQYF
-	TRBV5-4	TRBJ2-5	CASSLGTGYLGETQYF
-	TRBV25-1	TRBJ2-7	CASSAGTGGVYEQYF
-	TRBV2	TRBJ1-2	CASPRQGGGYTF
-	TRBV29-1	TRBJ2-6	CSARVGGSGANVLTF
-	TRBV7-2	TRBJ1-5	CASSQQGVWQPQHF
-	TRBV5-1	TRBJ2-2	CASSLTWTSGAGELFF
-	TRBV5-1	TRBJ2-1	CASSLALAGGNEQFF
-	TRBV5-4	TRBJ1-2	CASSGTDRDYGYTF
-	TRBV7-2	TRBJ2-3	CASSSGQLGDTQYF
-	TRBV9	TRBJ2-7	CASSLGTGVSYEQYF
-	TRBV7-6	TRBJ2-7	CASSLDRDRGFSYEQYF
few	TRBV27	TRBJ2-5	CASSLSGSMETQYF
many	TRBV5-4	TRBJ2-1	CASSLMGQGTSEQFF
-	TRBV7-6	TRBJ2-7	CASSLGGQGAGEQYF
-	TRBV29-1	TRBJ1-1	CSVEGGRDTEAFF
once	TRBV6-1	TRBJ2-2	CASIPRRNTGELFF
few	TRBV7-2	TRBJ1-5	CASSVDRNQPQHF